The 10 T cell receptor beta chains given below trace back to one sample, sequenced in a study of ipilimumab plus nivolumab after autologous stem cell transplantation. TCRdb's table, derived via immunoSEQ multiplex PCR, lists solely in-frame clones and lacks some. The profile shows under 30,000 clones, roughly 84% of them singletons. The source was PBMCs, collected in a trial of ipilimumab plus nivolumab as post-transplant consolidation. The origin of the receptors is a male donor with diffuse large B-cell lymphoma.

The rearrangement uses TRBV4-3 and TRBJ2-3; the match to TRBD2 covers 11 bases. Germline V lookup: CDR1 LGHNA, CDR2 YSLEER. Germline trimming cut 4 bases from V and 1 base from J; bases unmatched to any gene: 4. This CDR3 has 16 residues. Here the CDR3 reads CASSPAGLAGTDTQYF. The CDR3 DNA reads TGCGCCAGCAGCCCTGCGGGACTAGCGGGCACAGATACGCAGTATTTT.

The genes are TRBV5-5 and TRBJ1-2; 8 bases are shared with TRBD1. The J segment lost 6 bases and the V segment lost 2 bases, leaving 0 bases of the junction unmatched. CDR3 length: 12 residues. Germline V gene lookup returns CDR1 SGHKS and CDR2 YYEKEE (reference sequence). For the CDR3, the DNA is TGTGCCAGCAGCTTACAGGGGGATGGCTACACCTTC. As protein: CASSLQGDGYTF.

In this sample, this clone turned up once. The sample carries other DNA sequences with the same CDR3. V usage is TRBV7-4 and J usage is TRBJ2-7; either TRBD1 or TRBD2 may supply D (5 bases each). This CDR3 has 18 residues. CDR1 and CDR2 (germline): SGHVT, SQSDAQ. V was pared by 4 bases and J by 2 bases, with 24 bases between. DNA for the CDR3: TGTGCCAGCAGCTCGACAGTAGCGCTTTACTCTGGAGCCTACGAGCAGTACTTC. Its protein product is CASSSTVALYSGAYEQYF.

V usage is TRBV19 and J usage is TRBJ1-1; D is undetermined. The germline gives CDR1 LNHDA, CDR2 SQIVND (reference sequence). With 3 bases removed from V and 4 bases from J, the gap between germline ends came to 9 bases. The CDR3 runs 13 residues. The CDR3 spells CASSISGSTEAFF. The CDR3 DNA follows: TGTGCCAGTAGTATTAGTGGCAGCACTGAAGCTTTCTTT.

The chain joins TRBV2 to TRBJ2-3, with TRBD1 matching 11 bases. The CDR3 spans 13 residues. The V gene end was trimmed by 10 bases and the J gene end by 4 bases; junction bases not matched to a gene: 4. The germline CDR1 and CDR2 sequences are SNHLY and FYNNEI. CDR3 residues: CATSGQGADTQYF. The CDR3 DNA reads TGTGCCACCTCGGGACAGGGGGCAGATACGCAGTATTTT.

This clone came up a few times. The V call is TRBV14, the J call TRBJ1-6; TRBD1 matches at 9 bases. V lost 5 bases and J lost 7; bases outside the gene matches: 6. CDR3 length: 15 amino acids. The germline V gene encodes CDR1 SGHDN and CDR2 FVKESK. The CDR3: CASSYYRGQNSPLHF. The DNA of the CDR3 is TGTGCCAGCAGCTACTACAGGGGGCAAAATTCACCCCTCCACTTT. Using reference TRBV14 and TRBJ1-6 for the parts outside the CDR3, the full variable domain is EAGVTQFPSHSVIEKGQTVTLRCDPISGHDNLYWYRRVMGKEIKFLLHFVKESKQDESGMPNNRFLAERTGGTYSTLKVQPAELEDSGVYFCASSYYRGQNSPLHFGNGTRLTVT.

This clone has more than one count but fewer than ten. The rearrangement uses TRBV14 and TRBJ1-5; 7 bases match TRBD1. CDR3 size: 18 residues. CDR1 and CDR2 from the germline V gene are SGHDN and FVKESK. Trimming took 2 bases from V and 1 from J; bases not matched to a gene: 11. Here the CDR3 DNA reads TGTGCCAGCAGCCAACTCCTGGACAGGCCAAGGAGCAATCAGCCCCAGCATTTT. Amino acids: CASSQLLDRPRSNQPQHF. The full variable domain, with the rest looked up from reference TRBV14 and TRBJ1-5, is EAGVTQFPSHSVIEKGQTVTLRCDPISGHDNLYWYRRVMGKEIKFLLHFVKESKQDESGMPNNRFLAERTGGTYSTLKVQPAELEDSGVYFCASSQLLDRPRSNQPQHFGDGTRLSIL.

V is TRBV28 and J is TRBJ1-5; D remains unclear. V was cut by 5 bases and J by 10 bases, with 21 bases left in between. Germline lookup yields CDR1 MDHEN and CDR2 SYDVKM. This CDR3 spans 15 amino acids. The CDR3 DNA is TGTGCCAGCAGTGGGTTTTCGGGTTCTACGTACCCCCAGCATTTT. It codes for CASSGFSGSTYPQHF.

The chain recombines TRBV7-3 with TRBJ2-1, with 12 bases lining up with TRBD1. V shed 5 bases, J shed 8 bases, and the junction held 10 bases outside the gene matches. This CDR3 has 16 amino acids. Germline values: CDR1 SGHTA, CDR2 FQGTGA. The DNA of the CDR3 is TGTGCCAGCAGCCCGAGCGGGACAGGGGGCCTTGATGAGCAGTTCTTC. Translation gives CASSPSGTGGLDEQFF.

This rearrangement joins TRBV10-3 to TRBJ1-2; D perhaps matches TRBD1 (5 bases). Looked up from germline, CDR1 is ENHRY and CDR2 is SYGVKD. Trimming took 2 bases from V and 4 from J, leaving 8 bases between them. The CDR3 has 13 amino acids. As DNA, the CDR3 is TGTGCCATCAGTGAGGACAGCCGCTATGGCTACACCTTC. It codes for CAISEDSRYGYTF.